A selection of T cell receptor beta chains follows, all from one sample in a study of memory CD4+ T cells and cytomegalovirus serostatus. Assay used: immunoSEQ multiplex PCR; TCRdb lists only in-frame clones, some missing. The sample lists some 54,000 clones; more than 70% were seen once. Sequencing was done on a sample of memory CD4+ T cells from blood. The receptor source for this set is an adult in good health and CMV-seropositive. Both conserved end residues are part of each CDR3. The order of the fields is CDR3 length, J gene, D gene, clone size, V gene, CDR3 DNA, CDR3 protein. A D gene is named only where the DNA matches it firmly. Clone size is not always given. Where it is, it says once, few, many or a class for expanded clones.

CDR3 length: 13; J gene: TRBJ2-7; D gene: .; clone size: .; V gene: TRBV5-5; CDR3 DNA: TGTGCCAGCAGTTTTGGACGGAACTACGAGCAGTACTTC; CDR3 protein: CASSFGRNYEQYF
CDR3 length: 14; J gene: TRBJ2-2; D gene: .; clone size: .; V gene: TRBV5-4; CDR3 DNA: TGTGCCAGCAGCTTGAATTTGTACACCGGGGAGCTGTTTTTT; CDR3 protein: CASSLNLYTGELFF
CDR3 length: 17; J gene: TRBJ2-5; D gene: .; clone size: .; V gene: TRBV5-4; CDR3 DNA: TGTGCCAGCAGCTCTGGCCTCGGGCGGGGCATCCAAGAGACCCAGTACTTC; CDR3 protein: CASSSGLGRGIQETQYF
CDR3 length: 14; J gene: TRBJ1-1; D gene: TRBD1; clone size: .; V gene: TRBV7-2; CDR3 DNA: TGTGCCAGCAGAAGGACAGGGGGCATCACTGAAGCTTTCTTT; CDR3 protein: CASRRTGGITEAFF
CDR3 length: 13; J gene: TRBJ2-2; D gene: .; clone size: .; V gene: TRBV28; CDR3 DNA: TGTGCCAGCAGTCCCTCGGGACCCGGGGAGCTGTTTTTT; CDR3 protein: CASSPSGPGELFF
CDR3 length: 14; J gene: TRBJ2-5; D gene: .; clone size: .; V gene: TRBV13; CDR3 DNA: TGTGCCAGCAGCTTCTCGGACTTAGCAGAGACCCAGTACTTC; CDR3 protein: CASSFSDLAETQYF
CDR3 length: 15; J gene: TRBJ2-1; D gene: .; clone size: .; V gene: TRBV7-2; CDR3 DNA: TGTGCCAGCAGCACCTCCGCTAGCTCCTACAATGAGCAGTTCTTC; CDR3 protein: CASSTSASSYNEQFF
CDR3 length: 15; J gene: TRBJ2-3; D gene: .; clone size: .; V gene: TRBV6-1; CDR3 DNA: TGTGCCAGCAAGGGGGCGGGAGCGTTCACAGATACGCAGTATTTT; CDR3 protein: CASKGAGAFTDTQYF
CDR3 length: 14; J gene: TRBJ2-1; D gene: .; clone size: .; V gene: TRBV5-1; CDR3 DNA: TGCGCCAGCAGCTTTGGGCAGTCACTCAATGAGCAGTTCTTC; CDR3 protein: CASSFGQSLNEQFF
CDR3 length: 14; J gene: TRBJ1-2; D gene: TRBD1; clone size: .; V gene: TRBV29-1; CDR3 DNA: TGCAGCGTTGAAGAGGACAGGGGACCGTTTGGCTACACCTTC; CDR3 protein: CSVEEDRGPFGYTF
CDR3 length: 13; J gene: TRBJ1-1; D gene: .; clone size: .; V gene: TRBV19; CDR3 DNA: TGTGCCAGTAGTACCAGGACGGCCGGAGAAGCTTTCTTT; CDR3 protein: CASSTRTAGEAFF
CDR3 length: 15; J gene: TRBJ1-1; D gene: .; clone size: .; V gene: TRBV6-5; CDR3 DNA: TGTGCCAGCAGTTACGATTCTAGCAGACCCGTGGAAGCTTTCTTT; CDR3 protein: CASSYDSSRPVEAFF
CDR3 length: 15; J gene: TRBJ2-5; D gene: TRBD1; clone size: once; V gene: TRBV11-3; CDR3 DNA: TGTGCCAGCAGCTCAACAGGGGGCTGGGGGGAGACCCAGTACTTC; CDR3 protein: CASSSTGGWGETQYF
CDR3 length: 15; J gene: TRBJ2-3; D gene: TRBD2; clone size: once; V gene: TRBV25-1; CDR3 DNA: TGTGCCAGCAGTGGGGGGGGGTCTAGCACAGATACGCAGTATTTT; CDR3 protein: CASSGGGSSTDTQYF
CDR3 length: 19; J gene: TRBJ2-7; D gene: .; clone size: .; V gene: TRBV11-2; CDR3 DNA: TGTGCCAGCAGCCCCACCGGGACAGCATCTGGAGGGGTCACGTACGAGCAGTACTTC; CDR3 protein: CASSPTGTASGGVTYEQYF
CDR3 length: 17; J gene: TRBJ2-4; D gene: .; clone size: .; V gene: TRBV11-2; CDR3 DNA: TGTGCCAGCAGCCCCCTTGATAGAGGGAGTGGTAGGAACATTCAGTACTTC; CDR3 protein: CASSPLDRGSGRNIQYF
CDR3 length: 14; J gene: TRBJ2-7; D gene: .; clone size: .; V gene: TRBV29-1; CDR3 DNA: TGCAGCGTTCGCACCACGGGGGCCCGAAACGAGCAGTACTTC; CDR3 protein: CSVRTTGARNEQYF
CDR3 length: 13; J gene: TRBJ1-1; D gene: .; clone size: .; V gene: TRBV2; CDR3 DNA: TGTGCCAGCACCGGGACGGGGAACACTGAAGCTTTCTTT; CDR3 protein: CASTGTGNTEAFF
CDR3 length: 16; J gene: TRBJ1-4; D gene: TRBD1; clone size: .; V gene: TRBV7-2; CDR3 DNA: TGTGCCAGCAGCCGACCGGGGACAGGGGGCAAAGAAAAACTGTTTTTT; CDR3 protein: CASSRPGTGGKEKLFF
CDR3 length: 13; J gene: TRBJ2-7; D gene: .; clone size: .; V gene: TRBV5-4; CDR3 DNA: TGTGCCTTCCGCCGACAGAGCTCCTACGAGCAGTACTTC; CDR3 protein: CAFRRQSSYEQYF
CDR3 length: 11; J gene: TRBJ1-2; D gene: .; clone size: .; V gene: TRBV2; CDR3 DNA: TGTGCCAGCACCCAGTACTATGGCTACACCTTC; CDR3 protein: CASTQYYGYTF
CDR3 length: 12; J gene: TRBJ2-3; D gene: .; clone size: once; V gene: TRBV27; CDR3 DNA: TGTGCCAGCCGGACCCTCACAGATACGCAGTATTTT; CDR3 protein: CASRTLTDTQYF
CDR3 length: 17; J gene: TRBJ1-2; D gene: TRBD1; clone size: .; V gene: TRBV19; CDR3 DNA: TGTGCCAGTAGTACCGGGACAGCACGCCTCACAGTTTATGGCTACACCTTC; CDR3 protein: CASSTGTARLTVYGYTF
CDR3 length: 15; J gene: TRBJ1-1; D gene: .; clone size: .; V gene: TRBV7-2; CDR3 DNA: TGTGCCAGCAGCACGACCGGGACACAGAACACTGAAGCTTTCTTT; CDR3 protein: CASSTTGTQNTEAFF
CDR3 length: 12; J gene: TRBJ1-1; D gene: .; clone size: .; V gene: TRBV10-3; CDR3 DNA: TGTGCCACACAGGGATTGAACACTGAAGCTTTCTTT; CDR3 protein: CATQGLNTEAFF
CDR3 length: 15; J gene: TRBJ2-7; D gene: TRBD1; clone size: .; V gene: TRBV9; CDR3 DNA: TGTGCCAGCAGCGTAGGAAAGGGGGCGCAGGGCGAGCAGTACTTC; CDR3 protein: CASSVGKGAQGEQYF
CDR3 length: 16; J gene: TRBJ2-2; D gene: .; clone size: .; V gene: TRBV7-6; CDR3 DNA: TGTGCCAGCAGCTTGGGTCCAGGGTTATCCACCGGGGAGCTGTTTTTT; CDR3 protein: CASSLGPGLSTGELFF
CDR3 length: 16; J gene: TRBJ2-2; D gene: .; clone size: .; V gene: TRBV2; CDR3 DNA: TGTGCCAGCAGTGCCCACAGGAAGCTAAACACCGGGGAGCTGTTTTTT; CDR3 protein: CASSAHRKLNTGELFF
CDR3 length: 15; J gene: TRBJ1-5; D gene: .; clone size: .; V gene: TRBV19; CDR3 DNA: TGTGCCAGTAGTATAGGCACGGGAAGCAATCAGCCCCAGCATTTT; CDR3 protein: CASSIGTGSNQPQHF
CDR3 length: 14; J gene: TRBJ1-6; D gene: TRBD1; clone size: .; V gene: TRBV28; CDR3 DNA: TGTGCCAGCCTGACAGGGTCCTATAATTCACCCCTCCACTTT; CDR3 protein: CASLTGSYNSPLHF
CDR3 length: 13; J gene: TRBJ1-2; D gene: .; clone size: .; V gene: TRBV30; CDR3 DNA: TGTGCCTGGAGTGTGGGGCGTCTGAATGGCTACACCTTC; CDR3 protein: CAWSVGRLNGYTF
CDR3 length: 11; J gene: TRBJ2-7; D gene: .; clone size: .; V gene: TRBV28; CDR3 DNA: TGTGCCAGCAGTTCCCCCCAGGAGCAGTACTTC; CDR3 protein: CASSSPQEQYF